These 4 T cell receptor beta chains were all obtained from the same sample, sequenced in a study of cytomegalovirus exposure and HLA in healthy donors. The PCR made use of 60 Vbeta and 13 Jbeta primers. Some clones are missing from TCRdb's copy, which holds only in-frame ones; the method was immunoSEQ multiplex PCR. Among 150,000 to 200,000 clones listed, roughly 87% were seen once. The sample was PBMCs. The receptor source for this set is a girl aged 10 to 17 in good health and CMV-seropositive.

Concerning this clone itself: This sample includes further DNA sequences coding for the same CDR3. The chain employs TRBV7-2 and TRBJ2-5, with TRBD1 identical over 8 bases. This CDR3 has 14 residues. The germline V gene encodes CDR1 SGHTA and CDR2 FQGNSA. V gave up 5 bases and J gave up 2 bases; unmatched junction bases: 4. In DNA, the CDR3 is TGTGCCAGCAGCCGTAACAGGGGGCAAGAGACCCAGTACTTC. Amino acid sequence: CASSRNRGQETQYF.

This clone has a single count. This chain joins TRBV5-1 and TRBJ2-5, with 8 bases lining up with TRBD1. V lost 2 bases, J lost 0 bases, and 9 bases stayed unmatched. The CDR3 spans 17 residues. Germline V gives CDR1 SGHRS, CDR2 YFSETQ. CDR3 nucleotide sequence: TGCGCCAGCAGCTTTACTGTCAACAGGGGGTACCAAGAGACCCAGTACTTC. This gives the protein CASSFTVNRGYQETQYF. Full variable domain (rest looked up from reference TRBV5-1 and TRBJ2-5): KAGVTQTPRYLIKTRGQQVTLSCSPISGHRSVSWYQQTPGQGLQFLFEYFSETQRNKGNFPGRFSGRQFSNSRSEMNVSTLELGDSALYLCASSFTVNRGYQETQYFGPGTRLLVL.

This clone was detected a few times. The chain joins TRBV9 to TRBJ2-2; 10 bases are a match to TRBD1. Germline CDR1 is SGDLS and CDR2 is YYNGEE. This CDR3 has 16 amino acids. V dropped 3 bases and J dropped 6; count of bases not matched to a gene: 8. The CDR3 sequence is CASSAPGQGFAGELFF. The CDR3 region has the DNA TGTGCCAGCAGCGCCCCGGGACAGGGGTTCGCCGGGGAGCTGTTTTTT.

The CDR3 region is CASTSRGGWETQYF. CDR3 nucleotide sequence: TGTGCCAGCACTTCTAGGGGGGGTTGGGAGACCCAGTACTTC. The chain is built from TRBV6-5 and TRBJ2-5; tentatively, D is TRBD2 (7 bases). V was trimmed by 7 bases and J by 5 bases, leaving 17 bases between them. CDR3 size: 14 residues. Germline CDR1 MNHEY, CDR2 SVGAGI.